A selection of T cell receptor beta chains follows, all from one sample in a study of T cell responses to AZD1222 COVID-19 vaccine. TCRdb keeps only in-frame clones here, not all; method: immunoSEQ multiplex PCR. This repertoire shows around 88,000 clones, around 92% found once; its top ten account for 2.8%. Sequencing was performed on peripheral blood, taken on day 0 of MenACWY control vaccination. These receptors originate from an adult in good health. The CDR3 runs from the conserved cysteine through the conserved F or W. The order of the fields is J gene, V gene, clone size, D gene, CDR3 protein, CDR3 DNA. The D gene is left open where the match is weak. Clone size is given for some rows only: seen once, a few or many times, or a class if the clone is expanded.

j_gene: TRBJ1-1; v_gene: TRBV24-1; abundance: NA; d_gene: TRBD1; CDR3aa: CATMDREEKAFF; CDR3nt: TGTGCCACCATGGACAGGGAGGAAAAAGCTTTCTTT
j_gene: TRBJ2-2; v_gene: TRBV7-9; abundance: NA; d_gene: TRBD2; CDR3aa: CASSSRLAIGELFF; CDR3nt: TGTGCCAGCAGCTCCCGACTAGCAATCGGGGAGCTGTTTTTT
j_gene: TRBJ2-4; v_gene: TRBV19; abundance: NA; d_gene: TRBD1; CDR3aa: CASSIPGGVKNIQYF; CDR3nt: TGTGCCAGTAGTATCCCAGGGGGCGTCAAAAACATTCAGTACTTC
j_gene: TRBJ1-1; v_gene: TRBV6-5; abundance: NA; d_gene: TRBD1; CDR3aa: CASSFGTGFGGTEAFF; CDR3nt: TGTGCCAGCAGTTTCGGGACAGGGTTTGGAGGCACTGAAGCTTTCTTT
j_gene: TRBJ1-2; v_gene: TRBV3-1/TRBV3-2; abundance: once; d_gene: NA; CDR3aa: CASSAQNNRLHYGYTF; CDR3nt: TGTGCCAGCAGCGCCCAGAACAACAGACTCCACTATGGCTACACCTTC
j_gene: TRBJ1-5; v_gene: TRBV5-4; abundance: NA; d_gene: TRBD1; CDR3aa: CASSQTRGSNQPQHF; CDR3nt: TGTGCCAGCAGCCAAACCAGGGGGAGCAATCAGCCCCAGCATTTT
j_gene: TRBJ1-4; v_gene: TRBV25-1; abundance: NA; d_gene: NA; CDR3aa: CASAGRSEKLFF; CDR3nt: TGTGCCAGTGCTGGAAGGAGTGAAAAACTGTTTTTT
j_gene: TRBJ1-2; v_gene: TRBV19; abundance: once; d_gene: NA; CDR3aa: CASSITEADYYGYTF; CDR3nt: TGTGCCAGTAGTATCACAGAAGCAGACTACTATGGCTACACCTTC
j_gene: TRBJ2-7; v_gene: TRBV5-4; abundance: NA; d_gene: NA; CDR3aa: CASSFAQGYEQYF; CDR3nt: TGTGCCAGCAGCTTTGCGCAGGGCTACGAGCAGTACTTC
j_gene: TRBJ1-4; v_gene: TRBV5-1; abundance: NA; d_gene: NA; CDR3aa: CASSLGTNEKLFF; CDR3nt: TGCGCCAGCAGCTTGGGGACTAATGAAAAACTGTTTTTT
j_gene: TRBJ1-4; v_gene: TRBV3-1/TRBV3-2; abundance: NA; d_gene: NA; CDR3aa: CASSPTSTGATNEKLFF; CDR3nt: TGTGCCAGCAGCCCCACCTCCACAGGAGCAACTAATGAAAAACTGTTTTTT
j_gene: TRBJ1-2; v_gene: TRBV5-5; abundance: NA; d_gene: NA; CDR3aa: CASSLSQGSYGYTF; CDR3nt: TGTGCCAGCAGCCTGAGCCAGGGGAGCTATGGCTACACCTTC
j_gene: TRBJ1-5; v_gene: TRBV30; abundance: NA; d_gene: NA; CDR3aa: CAWSVDSNQPQHF; CDR3nt: TGTGCCTGGAGTGTTGATAGCAATCAGCCCCAGCATTTT
j_gene: TRBJ1-1; v_gene: TRBV2; abundance: once; d_gene: NA; CDR3aa: CASDEETEAFF; CDR3nt: TGTGCCAGCGACGAGGAGACTGAAGCTTTCTTT
j_gene: TRBJ2-3; v_gene: TRBV19; abundance: NA; d_gene: NA; CDR3aa: CASSTLQGGTDTQYF; CDR3nt: TGTGCCAGTAGTACGCTACAGGGAGGCACAGATACGCAGTATTTT
j_gene: TRBJ2-7; v_gene: TRBV2; abundance: NA; d_gene: TRBD2; CDR3aa: CASSEQRGGYEQYF; CDR3nt: TGTGCCAGCAGTGAACAGCGGGGGGGATACGAGCAGTACTTC
j_gene: TRBJ2-2; v_gene: TRBV19; abundance: NA; d_gene: TRBD1; CDR3aa: CASSRQGLNTGELFF; CDR3nt: TGTGCCAGTAGTCGACAGGGATTAAACACCGGGGAGCTGTTTTTT
j_gene: TRBJ2-7; v_gene: TRBV6-6; abundance: NA; d_gene: NA; CDR3aa: CASSYPAGVGHEQYF; CDR3nt: TGTGCCAGCAGTTATCCTGCAGGGGTAGGCCACGAGCAGTACTTC
j_gene: TRBJ1-6; v_gene: TRBV2; abundance: NA; d_gene: NA; CDR3aa: CASSEVPQAPLHF; CDR3nt: TGTGCCAGCAGTGAAGTACCGCAGGCACCCCTCCACTTT
j_gene: TRBJ2-3; v_gene: TRBV5-1; abundance: NA; d_gene: TRBD1; CDR3aa: CASSLDRGSVDTQYF; CDR3nt: TGCGCCAGCAGCTTGGACAGGGGGTCAGTAGATACGCAGTATTTT
j_gene: TRBJ1-5; v_gene: TRBV23-1; abundance: NA; d_gene: NA; CDR3aa: CASSQSARLSNQPQHF; CDR3nt: TGCGCCAGCAGTCAATCGGCGAGACTTAGCAATCAGCCCCAGCATTTT
j_gene: TRBJ1-1; v_gene: TRBV7-2; abundance: NA; d_gene: NA; CDR3aa: CASSLGQLNTEAFF; CDR3nt: TGTGCCAGCAGCCTCGGACAGCTTAACACTGAAGCTTTCTTT
j_gene: TRBJ2-7; v_gene: TRBV27; abundance: NA; d_gene: NA; CDR3aa: CASSPVDSSYEQYF; CDR3nt: TGTGCCAGCAGTCCCGTGGACAGCTCCTACGAGCAGTACTTC
j_gene: TRBJ1-2; v_gene: TRBV6-1; abundance: NA; d_gene: TRBD1; CDR3aa: CASSEARGRDGYTF; CDR3nt: TGTGCCAGCAGTGAAGCGAGGGGGCGAGATGGCTACACCTTC
j_gene: TRBJ1-2; v_gene: TRBV19; abundance: once; d_gene: NA; CDR3aa: CASSILDGYTF; CDR3nt: TGTGCCAGTAGTATATTGGATGGCTACACCTTC
j_gene: TRBJ2-7; v_gene: TRBV4-1; abundance: NA; d_gene: TRBD2; CDR3aa: CASSQGREVLTGLAGLYEQYF; CDR3nt: TGCGCCAGCAGCCAAGGACGTGAGGTCCTAACGGGACTAGCGGGGTTGTACGAGCAGTACTTC
j_gene: TRBJ1-6; v_gene: TRBV6-4; abundance: NA; d_gene: NA; CDR3aa: CASSDGDYNSPLHF; CDR3nt: TGTGCCAGCAGTGACGGGGACTATAATTCACCCCTCCACTTT
j_gene: TRBJ2-6; v_gene: TRBV6-2/TRBV6-3; abundance: NA; d_gene: NA; CDR3aa: CASSYSTETGYSGANVLTF; CDR3nt: TGTGCCAGCAGTTACTCGACGGAGACGGGATACTCTGGGGCCAACGTCCTGACTTTC
j_gene: TRBJ2-1; v_gene: TRBV11-3; abundance: NA; d_gene: TRBD1; CDR3aa: CASSYSGQEQFF; CDR3nt: TGTGCCAGCAGCTACTCGGGACAGGAGCAGTTCTTC
j_gene: TRBJ1-5; v_gene: TRBV6-2/TRBV6-3; abundance: NA; d_gene: NA; CDR3aa: CASSLTGGSGFRNQPQHF; CDR3nt: TGTGCCAGCAGTTTGACCGGGGGAAGTGGTTTTCGCAATCAGCCCCAGCATTTT
j_gene: TRBJ1-1; v_gene: TRBV19; abundance: NA; d_gene: TRBD1; CDR3aa: CASSPTGTGLTFF; CDR3nt: TGTGCCAGTAGTCCTACCGGGACAGGGTTAACTTTCTTT
j_gene: TRBJ1-2; v_gene: TRBV19; abundance: NA; d_gene: TRBD1; CDR3aa: CASSIGTGGDGYTF; CDR3nt: TGTGCCAGTAGTATCGGGACAGGGGGGGATGGCTACACCTTC
j_gene: TRBJ1-6; v_gene: TRBV14; abundance: NA; d_gene: TRBD1; CDR3aa: CASSQPKLRDRDSPLHF; CDR3nt: TGTGCCAGCAGCCAACCAAAACTCCGGGACAGAGATTCACCCCTCCACTTT
j_gene: TRBJ2-7; v_gene: TRBV6-5; abundance: NA; d_gene: NA; CDR3aa: CASSYSTEKSSYEQYF; CDR3nt: TGTGCCAGCAGTTACTCGACAGAAAAATCCTCCTACGAGCAGTACTTC
j_gene: TRBJ2-5; v_gene: TRBV7-9; abundance: NA; d_gene: TRBD1; CDR3aa: CASSQQGLRQETQYF; CDR3nt: TGTGCCAGCAGCCAACAGGGGTTAAGACAAGAGACCCAGTACTTC
j_gene: TRBJ1-2; v_gene: TRBV9; abundance: NA; d_gene: NA; CDR3aa: CASSTLNYGYTF; CDR3nt: TGTGCCAGCAGCACCCTGAACTATGGCTACACCTTC
j_gene: TRBJ2-7; v_gene: TRBV6-5; abundance: once; d_gene: TRBD1; CDR3aa: CASRTGQGWHEQYF; CDR3nt: TGTGCCAGCAGGACTGGACAGGGATGGCACGAGCAGTACTTC
j_gene: TRBJ1-4; v_gene: TRBV9; abundance: NA; d_gene: NA; CDR3aa: CASTKGRGVGEKLFF; CDR3nt: TGTGCCAGCACTAAAGGCCGGGGTGTAGGGGAAAAACTGTTTTTT
j_gene: TRBJ1-2; v_gene: TRBV19; abundance: NA; d_gene: NA; CDR3aa: CASSNPGHPTF; CDR3nt: TGTGCCAGTAGTAACCCGGGACACCCAACCTTC
j_gene: TRBJ1-2; v_gene: TRBV4-1; abundance: NA; d_gene: NA; CDR3aa: CASSPMTVRYGYTF; CDR3nt: TGCGCCAGCAGCCCGATGACAGTCCGCTATGGCTACACCTTC
j_gene: TRBJ1-5; v_gene: TRBV7-2; abundance: NA; d_gene: NA; CDR3aa: CASSHGATNQPQHF; CDR3nt: TGTGCCAGCAGCCACGGGGCCACTAATCAGCCCCAGCATTTT
j_gene: TRBJ1-4; v_gene: TRBV2; abundance: NA; d_gene: NA; CDR3aa: CASSPSGSTNEKLFF; CDR3nt: TGTGCCAGCAGCCCGTCGGGTTCAACTAATGAAAAACTGTTTTTT
j_gene: TRBJ2-5; v_gene: TRBV7-2; abundance: NA; d_gene: NA; CDR3aa: CASSPGLQETQYF; CDR3nt: TGTGCCAGCAGCCCCGGACTTCAAGAGACCCAGTACTTC
j_gene: TRBJ2-2; v_gene: TRBV6-4; abundance: medium-sized; d_gene: TRBD2; CDR3aa: CASSDSAGANTGELFF; CDR3nt: TGTGCCAGCAGTGACTCAGCGGGGGCGAACACCGGGGAGCTGTTTTTT
j_gene: TRBJ2-3; v_gene: TRBV30; abundance: NA; d_gene: NA; CDR3aa: CAWSYGSSTDTQYF; CDR3nt: TGTGCCTGGAGCTACGGGAGTAGCACAGATACGCAGTATTTT
j_gene: TRBJ2-2; v_gene: TRBV6-5; abundance: NA; d_gene: NA; CDR3aa: CASSYGVGANTGELFF; CDR3nt: TGTGCCAGCAGTTACGGGGTAGGGGCGAACACCGGGGAGCTGTTTTTT
j_gene: TRBJ1-4; v_gene: TRBV6-5; abundance: NA; d_gene: TRBD1; CDR3aa: CASRERTGYNEKLFF; CDR3nt: TGTGCCAGCCGGGAACGGACAGGTTATAATGAAAAACTGTTTTTT
j_gene: TRBJ2-3; v_gene: TRBV28; abundance: many; d_gene: NA; CDR3aa: CASGQGSTDTQYF; CDR3nt: TGTGCCAGCGGGCAGGGGTCCACAGATACGCAGTATTTT
j_gene: TRBJ2-7; v_gene: TRBV11-1; abundance: NA; d_gene: TRBD1; CDR3aa: CASSLAGTASYEQYF; CDR3nt: TGTGCCAGCAGCTTGGCCGGGACAGCCTCCTACGAGCAGTACTTC
j_gene: TRBJ2-1; v_gene: TRBV9; abundance: NA; d_gene: NA; CDR3aa: CASSVDPWTEGYNEQFF; CDR3nt: TGTGCCAGCAGCGTAGACCCTTGGACAGAGGGCTACAATGAGCAGTTCTTC
j_gene: TRBJ2-5; v_gene: TRBV7-6; abundance: NA; d_gene: NA; CDR3aa: CASSPPGETQYF; CDR3nt: TGTGCCAGCAGCCCCCCCGGGGAGACCCAGTACTTC
j_gene: TRBJ2-7; v_gene: TRBV11-2; abundance: once; d_gene: TRBD1; CDR3aa: CASSFGTGDYEQYF; CDR3nt: TGTGCCAGCAGCTTCGGGACAGGGGACTACGAGCAGTACTTC
j_gene: TRBJ1-1; v_gene: TRBV19; abundance: few; d_gene: NA; CDR3aa: CASSIRGFSHGTEAFF; CDR3nt: TGTGCCAGTAGCATCCGGGGGTTCAGCCACGGGACTGAAGCTTTCTTT
j_gene: TRBJ2-7; v_gene: TRBV12-3/TRBV12-4; abundance: NA; d_gene: TRBD2; CDR3aa: CASRAGGGSEQYF; CDR3nt: TGTGCCAGCAGAGCCGGGGGGGGTTCCGAGCAGTACTTC
j_gene: TRBJ2-7; v_gene: TRBV5-1; abundance: few; d_gene: TRBD1; CDR3aa: CASSLVAGTVPYEQYF; CDR3nt: TGCGCCAGCAGCTTGGTGGCCGGGACAGTCCCCTACGAGCAGTACTTC
j_gene: TRBJ1-1; v_gene: TRBV7-9; abundance: NA; d_gene: TRBD1; CDR3aa: CASSVQGAGNTEAFF; CDR3nt: TGTGCCAGCAGCGTACAGGGGGCAGGGAACACTGAAGCTTTCTTT
j_gene: TRBJ2-3; v_gene: TRBV20-1; abundance: NA; d_gene: TRBD2; CDR3aa: CSASSYSSGGAAGTDTQYF; CDR3nt: TGCAGTGCCAGTTCCTACAGTAGCGGGGGGGCAGCAGGCACAGATACGCAGTATTTT